This T cell receptor (beta chain) emerged from a study of blood T cell repertoires in COVID-19 (dated by TCRdb to the early 2020s). For context, the study as a whole: Samples from collaborators originated in the United States, Italy and Spain and spanned both the acute and convalescent phases of COVID-19. The prospective study material was composed of cDNA or gDNA derived from T cells, B-cell-depleted T cells, or PBMCs. The dataset comprised deeply sampled blood TCRbeta repertoires from subjects exposed to, actively infected with, or recovered from COVID-19. The repertoires were made available in a free public database intended to serve as a resource for research on the immune response to SARS-CoV-2. Samples were obtained from the ongoing ImmuneRACE study (first 160 participants) and from 1,200 or so subjects provided by 6 global collaborators. Sample metadata almost always included a de-identified subject ID, COVID-19 status, age in years and sex. HLA class I and class II types, where available, came from metadata supplied by the sample provider rather than from assay-based typing.

Participants in the prospective study were enrolled through a virtual design, were aged about 18 to 90 years, and lived in 24 United States geographic areas. In the prospective study, cohorts were assigned on the basis of participant-reported clinical history obtained from a screening survey and a study questionnaire. In the prospective study, mobile phlebotomists collected whole blood, serum and a nasopharyngeal or oropharyngeal swab from each participant. Over a roughly 2-month period, participants in the prospective study had the option of providing additional blood draws and questionnaires. Before DNA extraction, prospective study blood samples were shipped either frozen or at room temperature. The investigation overall reported the following: Clinical and demographic metadata were provided uncurated, with the amount varying by source and participant.

This clone was recorded only once. Its antigen target is currently unknown. No base quality information exists; no much larger clone differs at one position. TCRbeta CDR3 regions were amplified from genomic DNA using the immunoSEQ Assay, a bias-controlled multiplex PCR. The study's own analysis went as follows. The number of nucleated cells in each sample was estimated by amplification of reference gene primers within the assay. To quantify the absolute abundance of each unique TCRbeta CDR3 rearrangement, sequence reads were collapsed and filtered. Productive Simpson clonality was computed per sample as the square root of Simpson's diversity index over productive rearrangements. In its TCRdb copy, this immuneACCESS table keeps in-frame sequences only and misses some clones. Where compared with another copy, unresolved V genes explain less than half of these, and the others have no known cause. That table furnishes V, J and clone size, whereas the DNA furnished D and trimming. This sample lists 250,000 or so clones; about 91% were detected once. Approximately 1.3% of the sample is taken by the ten largest.

Cut back by 5 bases and 0 bases, the V and J ends lie 13 bases apart. The germline V gene gives CDR1 as MNHEY and CDR2 as SVGEGT. There are 15 amino acids in the CDR3, from cysteine to phenylalanine inclusive. Only the CDR3 region is kept as DNA, spanning 45 bases read in frame from base 1. The chain employs TRBV6-2 or TRBV6-3 and TRBJ1-1; TRBD1 is a possible D gene, resting on 5 matching bases. Source material: PBMCs or T cells enriched from blood (not recorded which). The source is a human donor in a cohort exposed to, infected with or recovered from COVID-19 (not recorded which). The donor label of this sample is uncertain. This receptor carries the CDR3 CASSPGGTLNTEAFF. The nucleotide sequence is TGTGCCAGCAGTCCCGGGGGAACTCTGAACACTGAAGCTTTCTTT.